This entry lists 29 T cell receptor beta chains sequenced from one sample in a study of beta chain features in type 1 diabetes. Broader study findings: A moderate, significant TCRB CDR3 shortening appeared in type 1 diabetes across four CD4+ subsets.

No antigen has been assigned to these receptors. What was sequenced were expressed TCRB transcripts, since all of the isolated RNA had been reverse transcribed. Measured with immunoSEQ multiplex PCR; TCRdb has only the in-frame clones, and not every one. In the table there are roughly 290,000 clones, about 15% of which are singletons. The specimen sequenced was naive CD4+ T cells from blood. All receptors come from a man aged 18 to 30 with type 1 diabetes.

This clone was picked up a small number of times. This chain connects TRBV15 to TRBJ2-1; 12 bases map to TRBD2. CDR3 size: 18 residues. Germline V CDR1 and CDR2: LNHNV, YYDKDF (reference sequence). Unmatched junction bases numbered 8, after V lost 5 bases and J lost 0 bases. The CDR3 bases are TGTGCCACCAGCCGAAGGACTAGCGGGGCGAGCTCCTACAATGAGCAGTTCTTC. It yields the protein CATSRRTSGASSYNEQFF.

This clone was observed a handful of times. The chain uses TRBV28 and TRBJ1-1; D gene uncertain. The CDR3 is 12 residues long. CDR1 MDHEN and CDR2 SYDVKM come from the germline V gene. Trimming pared 3 bases from V and 7 bases from J, leaving 9 bases between. CDR3 region: CASSFPYSEAFF. The CDR3 DNA reads TGTGCCAGCAGTTTCCCCTATAGTGAAGCTTTCTTT. The entire variable domain, with the rest obtained from reference TRBV28 and TRBJ1-1, is as follows: DVKVTQSSRYLVKRTGEKVFLECVQDMDHENMFWYRQDPGLGLRLIYFSYDVKMKEKGDIPEGYSVSREKKERFSLILESASTNQTSMYLCASSFPYSEAFFGQGTRLTVV.

This clone has a handful of counts. V and J are TRBV29-1 and TRBJ1-1; D is possibly TRBD1 (6 bases). V lost 6 bases, J lost 2 bases, and 13 bases lay in between. The CDR3 loop spans 13 amino acids. Germline CDR1 SQVTM, CDR2 ANQGSEA. As DNA, the CDR3 is TGCAGCGTGAAAGGGACACTTAACACTGAAGCTTTCTTT. It specifies CSVKGTLNTEAFF. The whole variable domain, filled in from reference TRBV29-1 and TRBJ1-1, reads SAVISQKPSRDICQRGTSLTIQCQVDSQVTMMFWYRQQPGQSLTLIATANQGSEATYESGFVIDKFPISRPNLTFSTLTVSNMSPEDSSIYLCSVKGTLNTEAFFGQGTRLTVV.

This clone was counted only a few times. This chain joins TRBV7-2 and TRBJ2-5; 12 bases line up with TRBD1. The CDR3 runs 16 residues. The V and J ends lost 5 bases and 4 bases, in that order; junction bases with no gene match: 8. Germline loops: CDR1 SGHTA, CDR2 FQGNSA. The CDR3 is CASSPTRDRGRETQYF. The CDR3 DNA sequence: TGTGCCAGCAGCCCAACCCGGGACAGGGGGCGAGAGACCCAGTACTTC.

V is TRBV6-6 and J is TRBJ2-2; D gene ambiguous. V lost 4 bases and J 0 bases, leaving 12 bases between the germline ends. The CDR3 totals 16 residues. CDR1 MNHNY and CDR2 SVGAGI come from the germline V gene (reference sequence). CDR3: CASSSRGIANTGELFF. CDR3 bases: TGTGCCAGCAGTTCGCGCGGAATAGCGAACACCGGGGAGCTGTTTTTT.

V gene TRBV30 combines with J gene TRBJ1-5; D remains unclear. Trimming shortened V by 6 bases and J by 4 bases, and 13 bases separated the two germline ends. Germline CDR1 is GTSNPN and CDR2 is SVGIG (reference sequence). The CDR3 contains 13 residues. The CDR3 bases are TGTGCCTGCAGCAGCACAGAAAATCAGCCCCAGCATTTT. Amino acids: CACSSTENQPQHF.

This clone was recorded a few times. V is TRBV18 and J is TRBJ2-3; tentative D call: TRBD2 (5 bases). V dropped 0 bases and J dropped 4 bases, with 17 bases sitting between them. CDR3 length equals 17 residues. CDR1 KGHSH and CDR2 LQKENI come from the germline V gene. The CDR3, as DNA: TGTGCCAGCTCACCACCGGTGATTGCGGGTCGGGCAGATACGCAGTATTTT. Protein: CASSPPVIAGRADTQYF.

This clone occurred a few times. Distinct nucleotide sequences in the sample also encode this CDR3. V usage is TRBV20-1 and J usage is TRBJ2-5; D gene ambiguous. Germline lookup yields CDR1 DFQATT and CDR2 SNEGSKA (reference sequence). V lost 6 bases, J lost 2 bases, and 7 bases lay in between. This CDR3 has 11 amino acids. CDR3 sequence: CSASRQETQYF. The CDR3 nucleotides read TGCAGTGCCAGTCGTCAAGAGACCCAGTACTTC.

This clone was seen more than once but under ten times. The genes are TRBV5-4 and TRBJ2-1, with 10 bases fitting TRBD2. The CDR3 covers 16 residues. Germline assignment: CDR1 SGHNT and CDR2 YYREEE (reference sequence). Trimming cost V 0 bases and J 12 bases; bases outside gene matches: 12. The CDR3 bases are TGTGCCAGCAGCTTGGGCGGTTTACTAGCGGGGTCGGCGCAGTTCTTC. It specifies CASSLGGLLAGSAQFF. Using reference TRBV5-4 and TRBJ2-1 for the parts outside the CDR3, the full variable domain is ETGVTQSPTHLIKTRGQQVTLRCSSQSGHNTVSWYQQALGQGPQFIFQYYREEENGRGNFPPRFSGLQFPNYSSELNVNALELDDSALYLCASSLGGLLAGSAQFFGPGTRLTVL.

The chain has TRBV2 and TRBJ1-6, with D possibly matching TRBD1 (6 bases). Germline CDR1 is SNHLY and CDR2 is FYNNEI. The V end was cut by 6 bases, the J end by 10 bases, with 13 bases between. The CDR3 covers 13 residues. The CDR3 DNA follows: TGTGCCAGCAGACAGGGCGGAGACTCACCCCTCCACTTT. The encoded protein is CASRQGGDSPLHF.

The rearrangement uses TRBV30 and TRBJ1-6, with a possible D match to TRBD1 (6 bases). This CDR3 is 15 amino acids long. The V end was cut by 3 bases, the J end by 14 bases, with 23 bases between. From germline, CDR1 is GTSNPN and CDR2 SVGIG (reference sequence). The CDR3 here is CAWRWAGAAPGTLHF. For the CDR3, the DNA is TGTGCCTGGAGATGGGCAGGGGCCGCGCCTGGTACCCTCCACTTT. Drawing the rest from reference TRBV30 and TRBJ1-6, the complete variable domain is SQTIHQWPATLVQPVGSPLSLECTVEGTSNPNLYWYRQAAGRGLQLLFYSVGIGQISSEVPQNLSASRPQDRQFILSSKKLLLSDSGFYLCAWRWAGAAPGTLHFGNGTRLTVT.

This clone was detected only a few times. The chain joins TRBV7-2 to TRBJ1-1; D may be TRBD1 (5 bases). The CDR3 extends over 14 amino acids. V was pared by 5 bases and J by 0 bases, with 10 bases between. Per germline, CDR1 SGHTA and CDR2 FQGNSA. The CDR3 region has the DNA TGTGCCAGCAGCGGAGCGGGACTGAACACTGAAGCTTTCTTT. This gives the protein CASSGAGLNTEAFF.

The chain joins TRBV18 to TRBJ2-7, with D possibly being TRBD2 (6 bases). Germline CDR1 reads KGHSH; CDR2 reads LQKENI. CDR3 length: 14 residues. V lost 3 bases and J lost 4, with 13 bases in between. The chain's CDR3 is CASSPPGGVYEQYF. Here the CDR3 DNA reads TGTGCCAGCTCACCCCCCGGGGGAGTTTACGAGCAGTACTTC.

The CDR3 spells CASSFRQAPDTQYF. The DNA of the CDR3 is TGCGCCAGCAGCTTCCGACAGGCCCCAGATACGCAGTATTTT. The J gene is TRBJ2-3, the V gene TRBV5-1, with D perhaps matching TRBD1 (6 bases). CDR1 is SGHRS and CDR2 is YFSETQ in the germline V gene. This CDR3 is built from 14 residues. V was cut by 2 bases and J by 4 bases, with 11 bases left in between.

The chain links TRBV5-4 to TRBJ2-2; D unclear. The CDR3 contains 13 residues. V lost 0 bases and J lost 5, with 5 bases in between. Looked up from germline, CDR1 is SGHNT and CDR2 is YYREEE (reference sequence). This CDR3 reads CASSLGLTGELFF. CDR3 coding DNA: TGTGCCAGCAGCTTGGGACTTACCGGGGAGCTGTTTTTT.

This chain joins TRBV28 and TRBJ2-1; 13 bases fit TRBD2. V dropped 6 bases and J dropped 8; count of bases not matched to a gene: 4. The CDR3 has 14 amino acids. Germline V CDR1 and CDR2: MDHEN, SYDVKM. The CDR3 sequence is CASRGLAGTDEQFF. CDR3 sequence (DNA): TGTGCCAGCAGGGGACTAGCGGGAACCGATGAGCAGTTCTTC.

The chain joins TRBV15 to TRBJ1-2; the match to TRBD1 covers 7 bases. V dropped 1 base and J dropped 7; count of bases not matched to a gene: 0. Germline V CDR1 and CDR2: LNHNV, YYDKDF (reference sequence). The CDR3 covers 12 residues. CDR3 in amino acids: CATSRGQGGYTF. CDR3 DNA: TGTGCCACCAGCAGAGGACAGGGTGGCTACACCTTC.

This clone has only a few counts. The gene calls are TRBV5-1 and TRBJ1-5, with TRBD1 matching 7 bases. Trimming took 0 bases from V and 6 from J; bases not matched to a gene: 3. Looked up from germline, CDR1 is SGHRS and CDR2 is YFSETQ. This CDR3 spans 14 amino acids. The CDR3 loop reads CASSLEGGSQPQHF. The CDR3 DNA sequence: TGCGCCAGCAGCTTGGAAGGGGGCTCTCAGCCCCAGCATTTT.

There are a few counts of this clone. The chain carries TRBV5-4 and TRBJ2-1; 8 bases map to TRBD1. The junction had 7 bases not matched to a gene; V was cut back by 4 bases and J by 7 bases. CDR1 SGHNT and CDR2 YYREEE come from the germline V gene (reference sequence). CDR3 size: 14 residues. The CDR3 sequence: CASSEDRVRNEQFF. As DNA, the CDR3 is TGTGCCAGCAGCGAGGACAGGGTTCGGAATGAGCAGTTCTTC.

The chain employs TRBV6-6 and TRBJ2-7, with a weak D call TRBD2 (6 bases). V gave up 4 bases and J gave up 4 bases, with 14 bases separating them. Per germline, CDR1 MNHNY and CDR2 SVGAGI (reference sequence). The CDR3 has 14 residues. The DNA of the CDR3 is TGTGCCAGCAGTTCCGGGACTTTTGGTTACGAGCAGTACTTC. It translates to CASSSGTFGYEQYF.

The chain recombines TRBV6-5 with TRBJ2-7; 8 bases are shared with TRBD1. With V trimmed by 1 base and J by 2 bases, 4 bases remained unmatched. CDR1 and CDR2 (germline): MNHEY, SVGAGI. The CDR3 contains 15 residues. CDR3 protein: CASSYWMGQAYEQYF. CDR3 coding DNA: TGTGCCAGCAGTTACTGGATGGGACAGGCCTACGAGCAGTACTTC.

The V gene is TRBV19, the J gene TRBJ1-5; possibly TRBD1 for D (5 bases). The CDR3 loop spans 14 amino acids. V lost 3 bases to trimming and J lost 3 bases, with 9 bases between them. Germline CDR1 is LNHDA and CDR2 is SQIVND (reference sequence). The chain's CDR3 is CASSIQGDNQPQHF. The CDR3 DNA is TGTGCCAGTAGTATCCAGGGCGACAATCAGCCCCAGCATTTT.

V is TRBV4-1 and J is TRBJ2-1; D gene uncertain. Germline CDR1 MGHRA, CDR2 YSYEKL. The V and J ends lost 5 bases and 4 bases respectively, with 9 bases between them. This CDR3 comprises 13 residues. The DNA for the CDR3 is TGCGCCAGCAGCTTTCTAAGATACAATGAGCAGTTCTTC. This sequence encodes CASSFLRYNEQFF.

CDR3 DNA sequence: TGCAGCGTTGTTCGTCAGGACTATGGCTACACCTTC. Protein product: CSVVRQDYGYTF. The rearrangement joins TRBV29-1 to TRBJ1-2; D gene ambiguous. V was clipped by 4 bases and J by 3 bases, with 9 bases between them. Per germline, CDR1 SQVTM and CDR2 ANQGSEA. The CDR3 length is 12 residues.

The V gene is TRBV29-1, the J gene TRBJ1-2; possible D gene TRBD1, 5 bases. CDR1 is SQVTM, CDR2 ANQGSEA, per germline. V lost 6 bases, J lost 8 bases, and 16 bases lay in between. CDR3 length equals 12 residues. The CDR3 coding sequence is TGCAGCGTGGCAGGGAATTTAATCGGCTACACCTTC. Protein sequence: CSVAGNLIGYTF.

This clone was observed a few times. CDR3 sequence (DNA): TGTGCCAGCAGCCCAAAGGACAGGGGGCGGTACGAGCAGTACTTC. It codes for CASSPKDRGRYEQYF. The J gene is TRBJ2-7, the V gene TRBV9; 11 bases align to TRBD1. V was clipped by 4 bases and J by 4 bases; unmatched bases: 7. This CDR3 spans 15 amino acids. From germline, CDR1 is SGDLS and CDR2 YYNGEE.

This clone was counted between two and nine times. The V and J genes are TRBV30 and TRBJ1-2; D unclear. CDR1 and CDR2 from the germline V gene are GTSNPN and SVGIG (reference sequence). This CDR3 has 13 amino acids. V was pared by 0 bases and J by 7 bases, with 12 bases between. The CDR3: CAWSVHPNGGYTF. The CDR3 nucleotides read TGTGCCTGGAGTGTGCATCCTAACGGTGGCTACACCTTC.

This clone was detected only a few times. The chain couples TRBV2 to TRBJ1-1; 7 bases match TRBD1. The V segment lost 4 bases and the J segment 6 bases; nucleotides outside the gene matches: 8. Germline CDR1 SNHLY, CDR2 FYNNEI. This CDR3 has 14 amino acids. The CDR3 bases are TGTGCCAGCAGTGTTGTCACAGGGGTTTCTGAAGCTTTCTTT. The encoded protein is CASSVVTGVSEAFF.

This sequence joins TRBV29-1 and TRBJ1-2, with D perhaps TRBD1 (6 bases). Germline CDR1 is SQVTM and CDR2 is ANQGSEA. The V end was cut by 3 bases, the J end by 4 bases, with 12 bases between. The CDR3 contains 13 residues. The CDR3 reads CSVDSGAAYGYTF. The CDR3 coding sequence is TGCAGCGTTGACTCAGGGGCGGCCTATGGCTACACCTTC.